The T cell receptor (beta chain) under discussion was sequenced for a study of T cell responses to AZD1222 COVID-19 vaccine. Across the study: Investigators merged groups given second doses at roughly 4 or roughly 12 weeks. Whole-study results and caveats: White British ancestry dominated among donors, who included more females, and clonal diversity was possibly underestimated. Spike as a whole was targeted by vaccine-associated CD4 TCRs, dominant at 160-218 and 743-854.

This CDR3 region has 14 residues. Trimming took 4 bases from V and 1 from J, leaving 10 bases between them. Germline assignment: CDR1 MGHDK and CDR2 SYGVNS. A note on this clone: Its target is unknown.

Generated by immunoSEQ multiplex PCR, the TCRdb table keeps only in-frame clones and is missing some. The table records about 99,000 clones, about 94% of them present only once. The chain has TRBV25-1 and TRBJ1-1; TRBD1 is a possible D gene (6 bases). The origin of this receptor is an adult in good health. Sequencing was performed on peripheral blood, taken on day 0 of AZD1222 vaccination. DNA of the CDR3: TGTGCCAGCAGTGGGGGGGGCGGGAACACTGAAGCTTTCTTT. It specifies CASSGGGGNTEAFF. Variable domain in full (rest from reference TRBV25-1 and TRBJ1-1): EADIYQTPRYLVIGTGKKITLECSQTMGHDKMYWYQQDPGMELHLIHYSYGVNSTEKGDLSSESTVSRIRTEHFPLTLESARPSHTSQYLCASSGGGGNTEAFFGQGTRLTVV.